This T cell receptor beta chain was recovered during a study of control samples from healthy donors and cancer patients. The assay was immunoSEQ multiplex PCR, and TCRdb's table has in-frame clones only and misses some. Here the sample spans around 80,000 clones, roughly 91% being singletons. From germline, CDR1 is MNHEY and CDR2 SVGAGI. The CDR3 totals 14 residues. Deletions cut 3 bases from V and 2 bases from J, with 8 bases between. The sequenced sample was blood. The chain joins TRBV6-5 to TRBJ1-5; D uncertain. This receptor was identified in a man aged 50 to 59 in good health. The CDR3 region is CASSYTQGNQPQHF. The DNA for the CDR3 is TGTGCCAGCAGTTATACGCAGGGCAATCAGCCCCAGCATTTT.